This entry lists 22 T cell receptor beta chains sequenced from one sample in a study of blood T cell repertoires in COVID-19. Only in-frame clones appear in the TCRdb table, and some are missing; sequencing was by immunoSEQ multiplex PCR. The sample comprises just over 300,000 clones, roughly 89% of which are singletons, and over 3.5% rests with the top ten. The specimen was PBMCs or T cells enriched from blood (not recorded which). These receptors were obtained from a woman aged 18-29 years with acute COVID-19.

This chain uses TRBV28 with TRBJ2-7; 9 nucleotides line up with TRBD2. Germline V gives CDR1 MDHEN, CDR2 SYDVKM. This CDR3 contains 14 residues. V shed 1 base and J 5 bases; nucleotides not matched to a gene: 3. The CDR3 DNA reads TGTGCCAGCAGTTTATACGGCGGGAGGGACGAGCAGTACTTC. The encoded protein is CASSLYGGRDEQYF.

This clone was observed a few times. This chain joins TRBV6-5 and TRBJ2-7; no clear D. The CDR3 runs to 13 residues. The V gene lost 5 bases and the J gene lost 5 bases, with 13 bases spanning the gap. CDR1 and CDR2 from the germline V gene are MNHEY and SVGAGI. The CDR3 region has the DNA TGTGCCAGCAGTCGCGGAAAAGTCGACGAGCAGTACTTC. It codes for CASSRGKVDEQYF.

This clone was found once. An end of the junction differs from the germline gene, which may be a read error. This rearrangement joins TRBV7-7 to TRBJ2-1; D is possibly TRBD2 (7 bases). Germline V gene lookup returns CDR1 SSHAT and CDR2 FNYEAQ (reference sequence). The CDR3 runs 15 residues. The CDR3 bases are TGTGCTAGCAGCCCAGAGGGGGGGGCCTACAATGAGCAGTTCTTC. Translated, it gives CASSPEGGAYNEQFF.

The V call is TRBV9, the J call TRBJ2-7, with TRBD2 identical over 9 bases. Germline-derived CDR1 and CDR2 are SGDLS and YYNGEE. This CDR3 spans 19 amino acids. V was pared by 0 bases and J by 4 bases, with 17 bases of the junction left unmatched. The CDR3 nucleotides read TGTGCCAGCAGCGTAGCTGGAGCCAGATCGGCGGGAGGGGTATACGAGCAGTACTTC. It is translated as CASSVAGARSAGGVYEQYF.

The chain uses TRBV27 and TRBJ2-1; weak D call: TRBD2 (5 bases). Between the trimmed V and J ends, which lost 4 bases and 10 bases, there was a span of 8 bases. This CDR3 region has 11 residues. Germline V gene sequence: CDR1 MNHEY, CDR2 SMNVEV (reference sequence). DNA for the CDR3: TGTGCCAGCAGTTCCCGAGGGGAGCAGTTCTTC. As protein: CASSSRGEQFF.

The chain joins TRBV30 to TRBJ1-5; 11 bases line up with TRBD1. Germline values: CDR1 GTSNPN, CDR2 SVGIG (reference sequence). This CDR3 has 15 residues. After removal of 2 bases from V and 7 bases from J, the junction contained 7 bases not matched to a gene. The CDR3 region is CAWSIWTGGGQPQHF. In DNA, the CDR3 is TGTGCCTGGAGTATCTGGACAGGGGGCGGACAGCCCCAGCATTTT. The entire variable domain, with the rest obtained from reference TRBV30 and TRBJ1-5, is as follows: SQTIHQWPATLVQPVGSPLSLECTVEGTSNPNLYWYRQAAGRGLQLLFYSVGIGQISSEVPQNLSASRPQDRQFILSSKKLLLSDSGFYLCAWSIWTGGGQPQHFGDGTRLSIL.

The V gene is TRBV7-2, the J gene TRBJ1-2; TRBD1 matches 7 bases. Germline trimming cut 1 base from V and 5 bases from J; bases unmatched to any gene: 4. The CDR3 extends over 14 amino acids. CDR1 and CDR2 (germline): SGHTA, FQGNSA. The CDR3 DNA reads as TGTGCCAGCAGCTTAGAGGGGACAGTGTATGGCTACACCTTC. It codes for CASSLEGTVYGYTF. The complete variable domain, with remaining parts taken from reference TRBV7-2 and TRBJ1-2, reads GAGVSQSPSNKVTEKGKDVELRCDPISGHTALYWYRQSLGQGLEFLIYFQGNSAPDKSGLPSDRFSAERTGGSVSTLTIQRTQQEDSAVYLCASSLEGTVYGYTFGSGTRLTVV.

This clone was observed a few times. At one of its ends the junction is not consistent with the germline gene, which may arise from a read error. The CDR3, as DNA: TGTGCCAGCAGCTATAAGGCAGCTAGCGGGTCTCAACACTTC. Translation gives CASSYKAASGSQHF. The V and J genes are TRBV14 and TRBJ2-7, with 8 bases fitting TRBD2. Germline V gives CDR1 SGHDN, CDR2 FVKESK. This CDR3 contains 14 residues.

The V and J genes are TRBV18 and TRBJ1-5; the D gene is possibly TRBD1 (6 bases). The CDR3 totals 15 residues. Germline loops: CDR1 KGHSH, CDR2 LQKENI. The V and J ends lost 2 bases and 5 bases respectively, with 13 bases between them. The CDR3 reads CASSPFSSGDQPQHF. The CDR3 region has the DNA TGTGCCAGCTCACCATTTAGTTCAGGGGATCAGCCCCAGCATTTT.

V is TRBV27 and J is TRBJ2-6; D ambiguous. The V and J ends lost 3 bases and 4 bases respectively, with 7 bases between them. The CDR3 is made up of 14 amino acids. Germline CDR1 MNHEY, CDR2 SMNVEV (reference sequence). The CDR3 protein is CASSLATGANVLTF. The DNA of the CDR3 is TGTGCCAGCAGTTTGGCGACAGGGGCCAACGTCCTGACTTTC. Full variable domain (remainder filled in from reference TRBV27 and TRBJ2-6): EAQVTQNPRYLITVTGKKLTVTCSQNMNHEYMSWYRQDPGLGLRQIYYSMNVEVTDKGDVPEGYKVSRKEKRNFPLILESPSPNQTSLYFCASSLATGANVLTFGAGSRLTVL.

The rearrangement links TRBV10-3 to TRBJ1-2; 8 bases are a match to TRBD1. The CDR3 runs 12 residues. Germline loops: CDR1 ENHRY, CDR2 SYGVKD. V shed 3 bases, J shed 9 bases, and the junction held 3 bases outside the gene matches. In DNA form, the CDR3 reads TGTGCCATCAGTGAACGACAGGGGAGCTACACCTTC. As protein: CAISERQGSYTF.

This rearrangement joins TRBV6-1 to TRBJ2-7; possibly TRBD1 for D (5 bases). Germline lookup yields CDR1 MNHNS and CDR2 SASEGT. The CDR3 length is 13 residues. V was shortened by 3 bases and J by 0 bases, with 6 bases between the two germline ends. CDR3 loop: CASSETDSYEQYF. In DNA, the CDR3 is TGTGCCAGCAGTGAGACAGACTCCTACGAGCAGTACTTC.

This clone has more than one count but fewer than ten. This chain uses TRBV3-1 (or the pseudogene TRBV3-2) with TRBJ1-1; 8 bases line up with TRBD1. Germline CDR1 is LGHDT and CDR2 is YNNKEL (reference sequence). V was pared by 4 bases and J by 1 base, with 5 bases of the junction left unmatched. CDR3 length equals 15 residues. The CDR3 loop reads CASSLAGTGNTEAFF. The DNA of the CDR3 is TGTGCCAGCAGCCTAGCCGGGACAGGGAACACTGAAGCTTTCTTT.

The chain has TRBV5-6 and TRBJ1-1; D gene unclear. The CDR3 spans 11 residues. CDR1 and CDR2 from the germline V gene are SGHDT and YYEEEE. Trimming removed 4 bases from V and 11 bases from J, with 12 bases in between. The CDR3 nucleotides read TGTGCCAGCAGCCAAGGAACAGTGGCTTTCTTT. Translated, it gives CASSQGTVAFF.

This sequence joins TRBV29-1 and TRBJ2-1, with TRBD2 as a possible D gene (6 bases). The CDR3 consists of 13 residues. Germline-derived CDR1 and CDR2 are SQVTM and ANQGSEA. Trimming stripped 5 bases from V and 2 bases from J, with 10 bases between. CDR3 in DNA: TGCAGCGTTAGACTAGGACCCTACAATGAGCAGTTCTTC. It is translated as CSVRLGPYNEQFF.

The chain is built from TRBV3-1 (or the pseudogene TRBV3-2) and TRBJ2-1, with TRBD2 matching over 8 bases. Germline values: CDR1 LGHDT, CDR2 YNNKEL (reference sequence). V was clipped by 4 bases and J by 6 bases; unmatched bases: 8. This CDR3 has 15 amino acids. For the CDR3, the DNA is TGTGCCAGCAGCCCCTCCGGGACTAGTCGCAATGAGCAGTTCTTC. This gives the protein CASSPSGTSRNEQFF.

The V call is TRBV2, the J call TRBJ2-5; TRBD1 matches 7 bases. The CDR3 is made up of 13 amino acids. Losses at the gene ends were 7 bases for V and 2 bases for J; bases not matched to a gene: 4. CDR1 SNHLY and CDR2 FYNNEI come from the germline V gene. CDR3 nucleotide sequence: TGTGCCAGCACTGGGACAGTTCAAGAGACCCAGTACTTC. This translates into CASTGTVQETQYF.

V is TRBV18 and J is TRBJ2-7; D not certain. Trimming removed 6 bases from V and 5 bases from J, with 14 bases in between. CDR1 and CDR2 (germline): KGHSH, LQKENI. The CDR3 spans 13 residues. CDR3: CASSTTVVDEQYF. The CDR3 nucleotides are TGTGCCAGCTCTACCACTGTTGTCGACGAGCAGTACTTC.

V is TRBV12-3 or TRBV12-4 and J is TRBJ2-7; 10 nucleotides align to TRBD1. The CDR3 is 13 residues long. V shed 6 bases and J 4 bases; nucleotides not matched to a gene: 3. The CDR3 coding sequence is TGTGCCAGCAGGGGGACAGGGGCTTACGAGCAGTACTTC. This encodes CASRGTGAYEQYF.

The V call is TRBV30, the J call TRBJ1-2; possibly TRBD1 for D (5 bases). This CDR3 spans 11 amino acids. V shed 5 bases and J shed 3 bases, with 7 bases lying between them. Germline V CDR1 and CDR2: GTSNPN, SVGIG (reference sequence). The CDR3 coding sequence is TGTGCCTGGGGCAGGGACTATGGCTACACCTTC. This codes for CAWGRDYGYTF.

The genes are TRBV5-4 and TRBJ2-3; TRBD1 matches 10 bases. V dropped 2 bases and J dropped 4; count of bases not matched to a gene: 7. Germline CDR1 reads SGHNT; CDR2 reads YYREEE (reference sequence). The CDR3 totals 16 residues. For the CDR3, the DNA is TGTGCCAGCAGCTTCGTTAGGGGACAGGGGTCAGATACGCAGTATTTT. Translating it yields CASSFVRGQGSDTQYF.

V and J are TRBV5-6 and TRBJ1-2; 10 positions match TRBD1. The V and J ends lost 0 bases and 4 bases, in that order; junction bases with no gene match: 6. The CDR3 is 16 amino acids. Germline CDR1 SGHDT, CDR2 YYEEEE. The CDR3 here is CASSLEGQGTFYGYTF. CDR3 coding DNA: TGTGCCAGCAGCTTGGAGGGACAGGGGACTTTCTATGGCTACACCTTC.